This entry concerns a single T cell receptor (beta chain). The antigen this receptor binds is unknown. No much larger clonotype is one base removed from it; base qualities were not supplied. The CDR3 regions of human TCRbeta chains were analyzed by immunosequencing. The paper's processing steps were these. Repertoire TCRs were matched against a reference library of SARS-CoV-2-specific TCRs generated with the MIRA antigen-specificity platform. Breadth was defined as the fraction of unique TCRs that were SARS-CoV-2-associated. Depth was defined as the fraction of total T cells that were SARS-CoV-2-associated. Each spike-specific TCR was assigned to its reactive spike region and to a CD4 or CD8 class using the MIRA data. Log10-transformed breadth and depth values were compared by one-way ANOVA with Sidak's multiple comparisons tests. TCRdb stores this immuneACCESS table with in-frame sequences only. Part of the clones is absent; in the studies checked, under half of the shortfall reflects unresolved V genes, and no reason is known for the rest. D and trimming come from the DNA, and the V and J calls and clone size come from that table. The sample table contains roughly 78,000 clones; only one count was recorded for nearly 85% of them. The ten largest clonotypes hold about 3% of the sample.

This sample was taken from a study of T cell responses to AZD1222 COVID-19 vaccine (dated by TCRdb to the early 2020s). In the study overall: Because spike-specific TCR depth and breadth did not differ between the two schedules, AZD1222 recipients who got a second dose at roughly 4 weeks were pooled with those who got a second dose at roughly 12 weeks. TCR sequencing covered fewer than 250 trial participants: 207 given two doses of AZD1222 and about 26 given two doses of MenACWY control vaccine. Trial participants were enrolled by age into 18-55, 56-69 and 70-plus year subgroups, with about 150, 28 and 57 TCR-sequenced participants respectively. Summary of the overall study and its limitations: Most participants were white British and females outnumbered males, and the authors suggested that clonal diversity may have been underestimated. Vaccine-associated CD4 TCRs spanned the whole spike protein, with dominant responses in regions 160-218 and 743-854. Epitopes outside the regions mutated in the B.1.351 and B.1.1.7 variants were reportedly recognized by nearly half of the unique spike-specific TCRs. Conclusions about previously exposed vaccinees are limited because only five to seven AZD1222 recipients were SARS-CoV-2 seropositive at baseline. Because no day 14 peak-response samples were available, repertoires were characterized only after the peak T cell response. Spike-specific TCR breadth and depth rose significantly after two AZD1222 doses compared with day 0 and with MenACWY recipients. In the small 56-69-year group, the increase in depth fell short of significance, most likely because of low power.

The intended sense of this specimen's time point label: baseline before first vaccination. Vaccinee samples came from UK trials COV001 and COV002, including a single-blind randomized controlled phase 2/3 trial of AZD1222 (ChAdOx1 nCoV-19) in healthy adults. For TCRbeta chain sequencing, PBMC samples from trial participants were taken at day 0 and at day 28 after the second dose. V is pruned by 6 bases and J by 3 bases, leaving 11 bases of the junction without a gene match. Sequences SGHTA (CDR1) and FQGNSA (CDR2) are obtained from the germline V gene. The CDR3 measures 16 amino acids from cysteine to phenylalanine. Just CDR3 DNA is preserved here, 48 bases in frame from base 1.

The source was peripheral blood, collected on day 0 of AZD1222 vaccination. The rearranged segments are TRBV7-2 and TRBJ2-7; 10 of the junction bases match TRBD1. This clonotype was sampled from an adult in good health. The DNA sequence is given as TGTGCCAGCAGACCAACCGGACAGGGGGGACTCTACGAGCAGTACTTC. Its coded protein is CASRPTGQGGLYEQYF.